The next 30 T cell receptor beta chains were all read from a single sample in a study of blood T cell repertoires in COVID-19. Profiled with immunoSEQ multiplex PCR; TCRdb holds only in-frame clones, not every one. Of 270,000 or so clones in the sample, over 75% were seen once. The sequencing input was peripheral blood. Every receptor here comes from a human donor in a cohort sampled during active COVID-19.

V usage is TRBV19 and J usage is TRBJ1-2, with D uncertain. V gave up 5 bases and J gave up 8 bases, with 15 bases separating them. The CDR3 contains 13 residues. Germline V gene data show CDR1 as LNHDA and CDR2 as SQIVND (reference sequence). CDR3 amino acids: CASSETQVLGYTF. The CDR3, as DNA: TGTGCCAGTAGTGAAACGCAGGTCCTGGGCTACACCTTC. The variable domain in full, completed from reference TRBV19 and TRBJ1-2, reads DGGITQSPKYLFRKEGQNVTLSCEQNLNHDAMYWYRQDPGQGLRLIYYSQIVNDFQKGDIAEGYSVSREKKESFPLTVTSAQKNPTAFYLCASSETQVLGYTFGSGTRLTVV.

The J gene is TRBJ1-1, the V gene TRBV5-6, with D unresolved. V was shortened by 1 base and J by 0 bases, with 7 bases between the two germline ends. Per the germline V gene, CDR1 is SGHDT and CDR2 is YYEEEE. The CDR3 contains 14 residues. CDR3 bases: TGTGCCAGCAGCTTGCAGGCAATGAACACTGAAGCTTTCTTT. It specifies CASSLQAMNTEAFF.

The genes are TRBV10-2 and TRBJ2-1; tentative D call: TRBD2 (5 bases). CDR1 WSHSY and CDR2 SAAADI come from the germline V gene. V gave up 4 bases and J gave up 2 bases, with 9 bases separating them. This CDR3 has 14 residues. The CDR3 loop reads CASSGDYTYNEQFF. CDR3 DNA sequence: TGCGCCAGCAGTGGAGACTATACCTACAATGAGCAGTTCTTC.

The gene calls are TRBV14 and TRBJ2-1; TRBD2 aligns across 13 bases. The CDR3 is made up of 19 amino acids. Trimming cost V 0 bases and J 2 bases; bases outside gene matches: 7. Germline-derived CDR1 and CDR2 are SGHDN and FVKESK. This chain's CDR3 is CASSQDGTSGAQTYNEQFF. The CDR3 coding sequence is TGTGCCAGCAGCCAAGATGGGACTAGCGGGGCCCAAACCTACAATGAGCAGTTCTTC.

The CDR3 region is CASSFEALTDTQYF. Here the CDR3 DNA reads TGTGCCAGCAGCTTTGAGGCCCTCACAGATACGCAGTATTTT. The chain uses TRBV11-2 and TRBJ2-3; D gene ambiguous. Trimming removed 3 bases at V and 2 bases at J, with 9 bases between. Germline loops: CDR1 SGHAT, CDR2 FQNNGV. The CDR3 covers 14 residues.

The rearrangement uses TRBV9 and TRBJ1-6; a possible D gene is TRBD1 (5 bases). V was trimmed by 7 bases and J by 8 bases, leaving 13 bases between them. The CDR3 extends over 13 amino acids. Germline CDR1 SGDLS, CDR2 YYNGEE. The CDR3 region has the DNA TGTGCCAGCGGGGGGATGGTAGATTCACCCCTCCACTTT. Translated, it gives CASGGMVDSPLHF.

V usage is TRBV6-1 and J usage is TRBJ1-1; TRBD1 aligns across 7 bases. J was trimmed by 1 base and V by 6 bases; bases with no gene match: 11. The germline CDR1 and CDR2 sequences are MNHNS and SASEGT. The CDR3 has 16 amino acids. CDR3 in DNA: TGTGCCAGCAGCGAAACGGTTAACAGGGGGAACACTGAAGCTTTCTTT. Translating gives CASSETVNRGNTEAFF.

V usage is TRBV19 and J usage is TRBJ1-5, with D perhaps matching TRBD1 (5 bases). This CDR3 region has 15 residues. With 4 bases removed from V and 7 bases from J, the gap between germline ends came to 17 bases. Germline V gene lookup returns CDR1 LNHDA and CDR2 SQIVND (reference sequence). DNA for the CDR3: TGTGCCAGTAGTAAGACAGTAGAAGTCCGGCAGCCCCAGCATTTT. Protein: CASSKTVEVRQPQHF. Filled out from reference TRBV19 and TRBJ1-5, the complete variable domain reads DGGITQSPKYLFRKEGQNVTLSCEQNLNHDAMYWYRQDPGQGLRLIYYSQIVNDFQKGDIAEGYSVSREKKESFPLTVTSAQKNPTAFYLCASSKTVEVRQPQHFGDGTRLSIL.

CDR3 amino acids: CSGKAFPHRTGHNSPLHF. The CDR3 bases are TGCAGCGGCAAAGCGTTCCCTCACAGGACAGGGCATAATTCACCCCTCCACTTT. V gene TRBV29-1 combines with J gene TRBJ1-6; TRBD1 matches 8 bases. CDR1 SQVTM and CDR2 ANQGSEA come from the germline V gene. The CDR3 has 18 residues. J was trimmed by 5 bases and V by 7 bases; bases with no gene match: 19.

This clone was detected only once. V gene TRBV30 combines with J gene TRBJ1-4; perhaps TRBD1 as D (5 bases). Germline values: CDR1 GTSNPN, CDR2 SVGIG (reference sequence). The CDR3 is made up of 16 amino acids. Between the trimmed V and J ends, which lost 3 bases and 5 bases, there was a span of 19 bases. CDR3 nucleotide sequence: TGTGCCTGGAGCACGGACGGGTCGGGGGGGAATGAAAAACTGTTTTTT. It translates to CAWSTDGSGGNEKLFF.

CDR3 sequence reads: CASGDREHSPLHF. Here the CDR3 DNA reads TGTGCCAGTGGCGACAGGGAACATTCACCCCTCCACTTT. This sequence joins TRBV19 and TRBJ1-6; TRBD1 aligns across 7 bases. The germline V gene encodes CDR1 LNHDA and CDR2 SQIVND (reference sequence). The CDR3 has 13 residues. V shed 8 bases and J 8 bases; nucleotides not matched to a gene: 6.

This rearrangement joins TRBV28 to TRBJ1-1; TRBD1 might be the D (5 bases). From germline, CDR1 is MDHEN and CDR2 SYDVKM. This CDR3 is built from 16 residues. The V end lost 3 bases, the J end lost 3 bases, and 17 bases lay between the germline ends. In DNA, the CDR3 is TGTGCCAGCAGTTTGGATTGGGCCTCCAGGGACACTGAAGCTTTCTTT. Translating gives CASSLDWASRDTEAFF.

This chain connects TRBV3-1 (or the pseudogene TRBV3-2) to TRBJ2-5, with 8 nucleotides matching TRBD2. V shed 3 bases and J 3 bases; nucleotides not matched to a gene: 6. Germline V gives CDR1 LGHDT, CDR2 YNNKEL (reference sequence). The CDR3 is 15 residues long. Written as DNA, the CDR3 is TGTGCCAGCAGCCAGAGGGTAGCGGGGAAAGAGACCCAGTACTTC. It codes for CASSQRVAGKETQYF.

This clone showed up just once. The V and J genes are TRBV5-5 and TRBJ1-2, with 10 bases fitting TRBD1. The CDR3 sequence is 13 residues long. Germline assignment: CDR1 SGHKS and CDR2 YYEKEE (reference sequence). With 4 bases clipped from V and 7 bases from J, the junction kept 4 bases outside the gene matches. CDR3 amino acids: CASSPGTGVGYTF. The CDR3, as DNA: TGTGCCAGCAGCCCCGGGACAGGGGTTGGCTACACCTTC.

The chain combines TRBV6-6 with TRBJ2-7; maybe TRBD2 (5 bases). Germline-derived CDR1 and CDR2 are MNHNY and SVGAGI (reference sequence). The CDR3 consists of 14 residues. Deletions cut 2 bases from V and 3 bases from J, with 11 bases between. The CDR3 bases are TGTGCCAGCAGTTACGGGAGCGCCATCTACGAGCAGTACTTC. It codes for CASSYGSAIYEQYF.

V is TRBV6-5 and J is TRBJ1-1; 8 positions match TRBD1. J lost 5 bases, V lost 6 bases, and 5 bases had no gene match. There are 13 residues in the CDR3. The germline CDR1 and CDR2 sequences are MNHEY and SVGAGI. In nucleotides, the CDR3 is TGTGCCAGCAGCAGACAGGGGTTGACTGAAGCTTTCTTT. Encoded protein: CASSRQGLTEAFF.

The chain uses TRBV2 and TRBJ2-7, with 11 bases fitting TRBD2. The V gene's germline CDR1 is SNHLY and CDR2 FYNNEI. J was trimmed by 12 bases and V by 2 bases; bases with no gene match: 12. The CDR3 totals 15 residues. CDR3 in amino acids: CASSELGSGRANAYF. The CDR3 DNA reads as TGTGCCAGCAGTGAACTCGGTAGCGGGAGGGCCAATGCGTACTTC.

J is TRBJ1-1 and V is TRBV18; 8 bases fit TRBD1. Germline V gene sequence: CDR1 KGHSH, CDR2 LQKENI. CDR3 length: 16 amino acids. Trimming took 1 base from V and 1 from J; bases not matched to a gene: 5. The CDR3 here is CASSPRTGTQNTEAFF. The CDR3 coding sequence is TGTGCCAGCTCACCACGGACAGGGACTCAGAACACTGAAGCTTTCTTT. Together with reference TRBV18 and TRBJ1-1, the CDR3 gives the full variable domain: NAGVMQNPRHLVRRRGQEARLRCSPMKGHSHVYWYRQLPEEGLKFMVYLQKENIIDESGMPKERFSAEFPKEGPSILRIQQVVRGDSAAYFCASSPRTGTQNTEAFFGQGTRLTVV.

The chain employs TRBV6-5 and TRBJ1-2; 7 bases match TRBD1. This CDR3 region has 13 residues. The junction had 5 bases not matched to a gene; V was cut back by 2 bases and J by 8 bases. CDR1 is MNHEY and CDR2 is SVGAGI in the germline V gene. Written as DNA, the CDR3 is TGTGCCAGCAGTTACATTCGACAGGGCGGCTACACCTTC. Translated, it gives CASSYIRQGGYTF.

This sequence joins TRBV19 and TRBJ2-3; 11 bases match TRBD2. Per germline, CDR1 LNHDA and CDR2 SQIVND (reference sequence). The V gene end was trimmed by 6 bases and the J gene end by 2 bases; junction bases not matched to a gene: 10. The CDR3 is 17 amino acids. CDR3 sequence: CASSEPHSGRATDTQYF. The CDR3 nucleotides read TGTGCCAGTAGCGAACCTCATAGCGGGAGGGCCACAGATACGCAGTATTTT.

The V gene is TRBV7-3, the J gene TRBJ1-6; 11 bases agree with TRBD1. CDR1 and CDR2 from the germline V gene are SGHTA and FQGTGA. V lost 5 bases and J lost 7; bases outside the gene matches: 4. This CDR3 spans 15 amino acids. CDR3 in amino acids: CASSQGTGGNSPLHF. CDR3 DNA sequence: TGTGCCAGCAGCCAAGGGACAGGGGGGAATTCACCCCTCCACTTT.

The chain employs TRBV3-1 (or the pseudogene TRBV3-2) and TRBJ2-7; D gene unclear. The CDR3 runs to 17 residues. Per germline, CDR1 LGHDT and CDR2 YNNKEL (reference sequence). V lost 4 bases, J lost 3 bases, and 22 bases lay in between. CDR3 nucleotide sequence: TGTGCCAGCAGCCCCCTCTTCGCCGGATCGAGACACTACGAGCAGTACTTC. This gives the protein CASSPLFAGSRHYEQYF.

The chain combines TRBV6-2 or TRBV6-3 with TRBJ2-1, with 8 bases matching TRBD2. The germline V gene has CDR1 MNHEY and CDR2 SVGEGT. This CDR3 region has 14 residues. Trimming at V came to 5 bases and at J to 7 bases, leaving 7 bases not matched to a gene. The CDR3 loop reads CASSQSGSSNEQFF. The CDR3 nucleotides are TGTGCCAGCAGTCAGAGCGGGAGTAGTAATGAGCAGTTCTTC.

In DNA, the CDR3 is TGTGCCAGCAGCTCCGGACAGTTGAGAGCTTTCTTT. This translates into CASSSGQLRAFF. The rearrangement joins TRBV7-9 to TRBJ1-1; possibly TRBD1 for D (6 bases). This CDR3 spans 12 amino acids. CDR1 SEHNR and CDR2 FQNEAQ come from the germline V gene (reference sequence). The germline V and J ends were trimmed by 4 bases and 10 bases, with 13 bases remaining between them.

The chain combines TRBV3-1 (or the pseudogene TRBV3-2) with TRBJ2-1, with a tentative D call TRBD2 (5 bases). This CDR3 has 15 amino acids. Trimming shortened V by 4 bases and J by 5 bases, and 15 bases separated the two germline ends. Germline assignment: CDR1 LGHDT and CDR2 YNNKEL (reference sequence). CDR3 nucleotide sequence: TGTGCCAGCAGCCGAGGTGGAGGTGAAAACAATGAGCAGTTCTTC. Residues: CASSRGGGENNEQFF.

CDR3 DNA sequence: TGTGGGCGTATTGGGCCTGGAAACACCATATATTTT. Its protein is CGRIGPGNTIYF. This sequence joins TRBV30 and TRBJ1-3, with no clear D. The germline V gene has CDR1 GTSNPN and CDR2 SVGIG (reference sequence). The CDR3 has 12 amino acids. Drawing the rest from reference TRBV30 and TRBJ1-3, the complete variable domain is SQTIHQWPATLVQPVGSPLSLECTVEGTSNPNLYWYRQAAGRGLQLLFYSVGIGQISSEVPQNLSASRPQDRQFILSSKKLLLSDSGFYLCGRIGPGNTIYFGEGSWLTVV.

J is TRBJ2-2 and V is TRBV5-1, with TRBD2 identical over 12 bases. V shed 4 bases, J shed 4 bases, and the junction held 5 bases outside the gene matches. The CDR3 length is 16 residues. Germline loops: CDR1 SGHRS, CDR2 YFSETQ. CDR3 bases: TGCGCCAGCAGCCCGACTAGCGGGAGTGGCACCGGGGAGCTGTTTTTT. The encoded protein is CASSPTSGSGTGELFF.

The CDR3 DNA reads as TGTGCCAGCAGCCCCTCATATGGGACTAGCGGGAGACCGCAGTATTTT. Protein: CASSPSYGTSGRPQYF. The genes are TRBV3-1 (or the pseudogene TRBV3-2) and TRBJ2-3, with 14 nucleotides matching TRBD2. CDR3 length: 16 amino acids. Germline values: CDR1 LGHDT, CDR2 YNNKEL (reference sequence). V trimming: 4 bases; J trimming: 10 bases; junction bases outside the gene matches: 10.

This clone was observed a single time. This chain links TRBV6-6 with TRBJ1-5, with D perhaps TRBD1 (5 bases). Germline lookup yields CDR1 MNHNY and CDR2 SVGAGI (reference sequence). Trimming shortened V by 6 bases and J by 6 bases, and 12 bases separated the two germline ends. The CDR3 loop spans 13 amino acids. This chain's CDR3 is CASRGGISQPQHF. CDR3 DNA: TGTGCCAGCAGGGGGGGTATAAGTCAGCCCCAGCATTTT.

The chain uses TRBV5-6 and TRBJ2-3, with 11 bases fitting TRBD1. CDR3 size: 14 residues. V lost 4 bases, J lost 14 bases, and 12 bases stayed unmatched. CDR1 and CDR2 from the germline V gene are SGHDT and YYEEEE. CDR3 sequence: CASSTYRTGGAPYF. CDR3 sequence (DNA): TGTGCCAGCAGCACGTATAGGACAGGGGGCGCACCGTATTTT.